The 26 T cell receptor beta chains presented below share a single source sample, sequenced in a study of a mutant IDH1 vaccine in newly diagnosed glioma. This table comes from immunoSEQ multiplex PCR, and its TCRdb copy is limited to in-frame clones, with some not included. This sample has some 48,000 clones, with around 80% found just once. Time point in this sample: week 5, during vaccination. What each vaccine dose contained was 300 ug of mutant IDH1 20-mer peptide, accompanied by topical imiquimod. Their antigen targets remain unknown. Sequences were derived from PBMCs, sampled from a glioma patient whose treatment included an IDH1 peptide vaccine. The origin of the receptors is a woman aged 40 to 50 with glioma.

This chain connects TRBV12-5 to TRBJ2-1, with 13 positions matching TRBD2. This CDR3 region has 20 residues. The germline gives CDR1 LGHNT, CDR2 FRNRAP. The V gene end was trimmed by 4 bases and the J gene end by 0 bases; junction bases not matched to a gene: 12. CDR3 residues: CASGSPPGLAGSRSYNEQFF. As DNA, the CDR3 is TGTGCTAGTGGTTCCCCCCCGGGACTAGCGGGGTCTCGCTCCTACAATGAGCAGTTCTTC.

V usage is TRBV19 and J usage is TRBJ1-2; a weak D match, TRBD1 (6 bases). The V end was cut by 5 bases, the J end by 2 bases, with 21 bases between. Looked up from germline, CDR1 is LNHDA and CDR2 is SQIVND (reference sequence). The CDR3 sequence is 17 residues long. The CDR3 loop is CASSSLRSTDRNYGYTF. In DNA, the CDR3 is TGTGCCAGTAGTTCGTTGAGATCCACGGACAGAAACTATGGCTACACCTTC.

This chain joins TRBV4-1 and TRBJ2-7; D perhaps matches TRBD1 (6 bases). Between the trimmed V and J ends, which lost 0 bases and 4 bases, there was a span of 13 bases. The length of the CDR3 is 15 residues. CDR1 and CDR2 from the germline V gene are MGHRA and YSYEKL. Here the CDR3 DNA reads TGCGCCAGCAGCCAAGATTCCAGGGGCGTGTACGAGCAGTACTTC. Amino acids: CASSQDSRGVYEQYF.

The chain combines TRBV2 with TRBJ1-5; the D gene is possibly TRBD1 (5 bases). Germline loops: CDR1 SNHLY, CDR2 FYNNEI. Trimming removed 3 bases from V and 4 bases from J, with 10 bases in between. The CDR3 runs 14 residues. The DNA of the CDR3 is TGTGCCAGCAGTGACAGGGAATGGAATCAGCCCCAGCATTTT. Its protein product is CASSDREWNQPQHF.

This rearrangement joins TRBV5-1 to TRBJ2-1; D gene ambiguous. Trimming removed 0 bases at V and 8 bases at J, with 18 bases between. CDR1 and CDR2 from the germline V gene are SGHRS and YFSETQ. The CDR3 is made up of 16 amino acids. CDR3: CASSLARSRVPHEQFF. CDR3 nucleotide sequence: TGCGCCAGCAGCTTGGCTAGATCTAGGGTCCCCCATGAGCAGTTCTTC.

This clone was observed once. The CDR3 DNA is TGCGCCAGCAGCCAGTCAACCCTCGGACAGCTTGACTACACCTTC. Encoded protein: CASSQSTLGQLDYTF. The chain employs TRBV4-3 and TRBJ1-2; perhaps TRBD1 as D (6 bases). This CDR3 is built from 15 residues. V dropped 3 bases and J dropped 10 bases, with 21 bases sitting between them. CDR1 LGHNA and CDR2 YSLEER come from the germline V gene.

Worth noting for this clone: The germline gene is not matched at one end of the junction; a read error may be the cause. Other nucleotide sequences from this sample produce the same CDR3. The CDR3 DNA sequence: TGTGCTAGCACCGGGACACAAAGCTCCTACGAGCAGTACTTC. It yields the protein CASTGTQSSYEQYF. This sequence joins TRBV2 and TRBJ2-7; a possible D gene is TRBD1 (6 bases). Per the germline V gene, CDR1 is SNHLY and CDR2 is FYNNEI. The CDR3 length is 14 residues.

V and J are TRBV18 and TRBJ1-1; possibly TRBD1 for D (5 bases). Trimming removed 2 bases from V and 1 base from J, with 17 bases in between. The CDR3 covers 17 residues. In germline, CDR1 is KGHSH, CDR2 LQKENI. CDR3 loop: CASSPLPQGDSNTEAFF. The DNA of the CDR3 is TGTGCCAGCTCACCATTACCGCAGGGAGACTCGAACACTGAAGCTTTCTTT.

V gene TRBV10-3 combines with J gene TRBJ2-7, with 9 bases aligning to TRBD1. CDR1 is ENHRY and CDR2 is SYGVKD in the germline V gene. The ends lost 4 bases at V and 3 bases at J; junction bases unmatched: 4. The CDR3 sequence is 14 residues long. This CDR3 reads CAISGRDRDYEQYF. The DNA of the CDR3 is TGTGCCATCAGTGGCCGGGACAGGGACTACGAGCAGTACTTC.

The chain employs TRBV4-1 and TRBJ2-2; TRBD1 is a possible D gene (6 bases). Germline V gene lookup returns CDR1 MGHRA and CDR2 YSYEKL. Trimming removed 6 bases from V and 0 bases from J, with 8 bases in between. The CDR3 runs 14 residues. DNA of the CDR3: TGCGCCAGCAGTGGGACAACGAACACCGGGGAGCTGTTTTTT. It codes for CASSGTTNTGELFF.

This clone came up once. V usage is TRBV9 and J usage is TRBJ1-2; TRBD1 matches at 10 bases. The CDR3 length is 14 residues. Germline V gene data show CDR1 as SGDLS and CDR2 as YYNGEE. J gave up 4 bases and V 3 bases, and 3 bases lay outside the gene matches. CDR3 coding DNA: TGTGCCAGCAGCGCCCGGGACAGGGGCTATGGCTACACCTTC. Translation gives CASSARDRGYGYTF. Based on the CDR3 plus reference TRBV9 and TRBJ1-2, the full variable domain is DSGVTQTPKHLITATGQRVTLRCSPRSGDLSVYWYQQSLDQGLQFLIQYYNGEERAKGNILERFSAQQFPDLHSELNLSSLELGDSALYFCASSARDRGYGYTFGSGTRLTVV.

This clone showed up just a few times. The chain couples TRBV9 to TRBJ1-1; 9 bases agree with TRBD1. The CDR3 has 15 residues. The germline gives CDR1 SGDLS, CDR2 YYNGEE. The V and J ends lost 4 bases and 5 bases, in that order; junction bases with no gene match: 9. CDR3 nucleotides: TGTGCCAGCAGCCCCCGGGACAGGGCGGGGACTGAAGCTTTCTTT. It specifies CASSPRDRAGTEAFF.

The chain has TRBV4-1 and TRBJ1-2; TRBD1 aligns across 7 bases. The trim removed 3 bases at V and 0 bases at J, leaving 7 bases unmatched. Per the germline V gene, CDR1 is MGHRA and CDR2 is YSYEKL. The length of the CDR3 is 16 residues. The CDR3 DNA sequence: TGCGCCAGCAGCCACCCCCCCAGGGGGACTAACTATGGCTACACCTTC. It translates to CASSHPPRGTNYGYTF.

This chain uses TRBV23-1 with TRBJ2-7; D is perhaps TRBD2 (7 bases). TRBV23-1 carries the ORF label, with uncertain function. V was clipped by 6 bases and J by 2 bases, with 17 bases between them. This CDR3 region has 15 residues. CDR3 sequence: CASSSPRGGPYEQYF. The CDR3 DNA reads TGCGCCAGCAGCTCCCCCCGCGGGGGCCCCTACGAGCAGTACTTC.

This clone has more than one count but fewer than ten. This chain connects TRBV5-5 to TRBJ1-1, with a tentative D call TRBD1 (6 bases). This CDR3 comprises 15 residues. CDR1 SGHKS and CDR2 YYEKEE come from the germline V gene (reference sequence). Between the trimmed V and J ends, which lost 4 bases and 7 bases, there was a span of 20 bases. CDR3 nucleotides: TGTGCCAGCAGCCTGTGGGGAGGGGGGACATTTGAAGCTTTCTTT. Encoded protein: CASSLWGGGTFEAFF.

The chain is built from TRBV19 and TRBJ2-3, with D unresolved. The CDR3 has 14 amino acids. Between the trimmed V and J ends, which lost 5 bases and 2 bases, there was a span of 11 bases. CDR1 is LNHDA, CDR2 SQIVND, per germline (reference sequence). In DNA, the CDR3 is TGTGCCAGTAGTGACCGCCCAATCACAGATACGCAGTATTTT. This gives the protein CASSDRPITDTQYF.

The CDR3 DNA follows: TGTGCCAGCAGCCCCGTAGCGGGGGGGCTCTACGAGCAGTACTTC. Translation: CASSPVAGGLYEQYF. V and J are TRBV7-2 and TRBJ2-7, with 11 positions matching TRBD2. Trimming took 5 bases from V and 3 from J; bases not matched to a gene: 6. The CDR3 contains 15 residues. CDR1 is SGHTA and CDR2 is FQGNSA in the germline V gene.

The chain couples TRBV5-8 to TRBJ2-2, with D unclear. This CDR3 has 14 amino acids. The V gene lost 2 bases and the J gene lost 4 bases, with 9 bases spanning the gap. Per germline, CDR1 SGHTS and CDR2 YDEGEE. In DNA, the CDR3 is TGTGCCAGCAGCTTTTTAGCATCCACCGGGGAGCTGTTTTTT. It specifies CASSFLASTGELFF.

By share, this clone counts as medium-sized (0.01 to 0.1%). The chain combines TRBV10-3 with TRBJ1-1, with a weak D call TRBD1 (5 bases). V lost 2 bases and J 1 base, leaving 8 bases between the germline ends. The length of the CDR3 is 14 residues. Germline V CDR1 and CDR2: ENHRY, SYGVKD. The CDR3 DNA reads as TGTGCCATCAGTGAGGGACACCCGAACACTGAAGCTTTCTTT. This codes for CAISEGHPNTEAFF.

The V gene is TRBV5-6, the J gene TRBJ2-5; 16 nucleotides align to TRBD2. Per germline, CDR1 SGHDT and CDR2 YYEEEE. The CDR3 covers 18 residues. With 5 bases clipped from V and 4 bases from J, the junction kept 11 bases outside the gene matches. The CDR3 sequence: CASSRPGTSGGARETQYF. CDR3 bases: TGTGCCAGCAGTCGTCCCGGGACTAGCGGGGGGGCTCGAGAGACCCAGTACTTC.

The rearrangement links TRBV18 to TRBJ2-1; the match to TRBD2 covers 7 bases. After removal of 2 bases from V and 10 bases from J, the junction contained 11 bases not matched to a gene. From germline, CDR1 is KGHSH and CDR2 LQKENI. There are 15 residues in the CDR3. CDR3 bases: TGTGCCAGCTCACCAAGCCTAGCGGCCTATGGGGAGCAGTTCTTC. Residues: CASSPSLAAYGEQFF.

The chain carries TRBV14 and TRBJ1-1; D gene ambiguous. CDR3 length: 12 amino acids. V dropped 6 bases and J dropped 4 bases, with 9 bases sitting between them. Germline assignment: CDR1 SGHDN and CDR2 FVKESK. CDR3 region: CASRILSTEAFF. The CDR3 coding sequence is TGTGCCAGCAGAATCTTAAGCACTGAAGCTTTCTTT.

Here the CDR3 DNA reads TGTGCCAGTAGACACAGGGGGGGGAGGACTGAAGCTTTCTTT. Protein sequence: CASRHRGGRTEAFF. The chain is built from TRBV19 and TRBJ1-1, with 8 bases matching TRBD1. From germline, CDR1 is LNHDA and CDR2 SQIVND (reference sequence). The length of the CDR3 is 14 residues. V was pared by 6 bases and J by 5 bases, with 8 bases of the junction left unmatched.

The CDR3 DNA reads as TGTGCCAGTAGTTCCGGGGTCGGGTGGTACAATGAGCAGTTCTTC. Translated: CASSSGVGWYNEQFF. This rearrangement joins TRBV19 to TRBJ2-1; tentatively, D is TRBD2 (5 bases). Per the germline V gene, CDR1 is LNHDA and CDR2 is SQIVND (reference sequence). V was cut by 5 bases and J by 4 bases, with 15 bases left in between. CDR3 length equals 15 residues.

The chain links TRBV27 to TRBJ2-7; D ambiguous. The V gene's germline CDR1 is MNHEY and CDR2 SMNVEV (reference sequence). The CDR3 covers 12 residues. Trimming stripped 6 bases from V and 3 bases from J, with 9 bases between. In nucleotides, the CDR3 is TGTGCCAGCAGGGCAGTAGGCTACGAGCAGTACTTC. Protein product: CASRAVGYEQYF.

The J gene is TRBJ1-6, the V gene TRBV11-2, with TRBD1 matching 7 bases. J lost 8 bases, V lost 1 base, and 5 bases had no gene match. Germline values: CDR1 SGHAT, CDR2 FQNNGV. The CDR3 sequence is 15 residues long. Written as DNA, the CDR3 is TGTGCCAGCAGCTTAGGGGCAGGGGGTGATTCACCCCTCCACTTT. Protein: CASSLGAGGDSPLHF. Combining the CDR3 with reference TRBV11-2 and TRBJ1-6 gives the whole variable domain EAGVAQSPRYKIIEKRQSVAFWCNPISGHATLYWYQQILGQGPKLLIQFQNNGVVDDSQLPKDRFSAERLKGVDSTLKIQPAKLEDSAVYLCASSLGAGGDSPLHFGNGTRLTVT.